One TCR beta chain is described in this entry. No antigen is known for it. The use of a sample-barcoded 5' primer and a J-beta primer mix characterized a second PCR of about 7 to 12 cycles. One entry per CDR3 protein, called by TCRdb with MiXCR from the 5' RACE reads. There are over 450,000 distinct CDR3 sequences in the sample; more than 20% occur only once, and around 10% lies in the top ten. The sample belongs to a study of blood T cells in healthy people across ages. General study findings and limits: Roughly linearly, TCR beta diversity per million T cells fell as age increased.

CDR1 and CDR2 from the germline V gene are SGHRS and YFSETQ. The CDR3 sequence is 17 residues long. V lost 4 bases and J 3 bases, leaving 19 bases between the germline ends. The sample was also linked to a second study, of T cells of mothers and their children.

The V and J genes are TRBV5-1 and TRBJ1-4, with no clear D. This receptor was identified in a boy aged 5-17 years in good health. The sequenced sample was blood. The CDR3 region is CASSLTDARAANEKLFF. In DNA form, the CDR3 reads TGCGCCAGCAGCCTAACAGATGCCCGGGCGGCTAATGAAAAACTGTTTTTT.